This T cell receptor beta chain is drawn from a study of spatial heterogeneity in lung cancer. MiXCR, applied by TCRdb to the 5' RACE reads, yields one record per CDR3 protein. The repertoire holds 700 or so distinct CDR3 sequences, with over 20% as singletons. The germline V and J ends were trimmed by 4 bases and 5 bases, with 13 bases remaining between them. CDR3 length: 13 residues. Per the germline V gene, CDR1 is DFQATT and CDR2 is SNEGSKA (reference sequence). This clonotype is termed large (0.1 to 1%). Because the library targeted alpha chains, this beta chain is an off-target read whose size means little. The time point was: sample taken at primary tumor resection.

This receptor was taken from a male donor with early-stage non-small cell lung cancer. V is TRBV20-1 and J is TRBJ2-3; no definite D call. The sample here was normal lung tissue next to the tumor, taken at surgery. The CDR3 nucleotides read TGCAGTGCTATCGTGGGAATGAGAGATACGCAGTATTTT. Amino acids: CSAIVGMRDTQYF.